This is a list of T cell receptor beta chains from one sample in a study of regulatory T cells in long-lasting Graves disease. TCRdb fed the multiplex PCR reads into MiXCR, producing one record per CDR3 protein. Of roughly 420,000 distinct CDR3 sequences detected, about a sixth appear once; the ten largest clones hold about 10%. This same sample was also part of a study on T cells in Graves' hyperthyroidism and ophthalmopathy.

This material consisted of peripheral blood mononuclear cells (PBMCs), taken at new diagnosis, from a patient treated with antithyroid drugs. The origin of the receptors is a woman in her twenties or thirties with Graves disease. CDR3s include the opening cysteine and the closing phenylalanine or tryptophan. Each record gives: CDR3 length, J gene, D gene, V gene, clone size, CDR3 protein, CDR3 DNA. The D gene is left open where the match is weak. Part of the rows lack a size; the others show once, few, many or a class for expanded clones.

>18|TRBJ2-4|.|TRBV7-2|many
CASSSKAGLVRGQNIQYF
TGTGCCAGCAGCTCAAAGGCGGGGTTGGTGAGGGGACAAAACATTCAGTACTTC
>15|TRBJ2-1|TRBD1|TRBV2|many
CASTRGQAANNEQFF
TGTGCCAGCACGAGGGGACAGGCGGCTAACAATGAGCAGTTCTTC
>14|TRBJ1-1|.|TRBV3-1|many
CASSREGPNTEAFF
TGTGCCAGCAGCCGGGAGGGACCAAACACTGAAGCTTTCTTT
>17|TRBJ1-5|TRBD1|TRBV12-3/TRBV12-4|.
CASSFLEGQGIEQPQHF
TGTGCCAGCAGTTTTCTAGAGGGACAGGGTATAGAGCAGCCCCAGCATTTT
>14|TRBJ2-7|.|TRBV7-2|once
CASSLTIGAYEQYF
TGTGCCAGCAGCTTAACGATCGGGGCCTACGAGCAGTACTTC
>17|TRBJ2-7|.|TRBV5-1|.
CASSLEPIVYKPYEQYF
TGCGCCAGCAGCTTGGAACCCATTGTCTACAAGCCCTACGAGCAGTACTTC
>13|TRBJ2-5|.|TRBV18|many
CASSPDRVATQYF
TGTGCCAGCTCACCTGACCGGGTTGCGACCCAGTACTTC
>15|TRBJ1-5|.|TRBV12-3/TRBV12-4|many
CASSLWGGGGQPQHF
TGTGCCAGCAGTTTATGGGGGGGTGGAGGTCAGCCCCAGCATTTT
>14|TRBJ2-7|.|TRBV2|many
CASSDARSLYEQYF
TGTGCCAGCAGTGATGCCAGGTCTTTGTACGAGCAGTACTTC
>13|TRBJ1-5|.|TRBV7-8|many
CASSFDGNQPQHF
TGTGCCAGCAGCTTTGACGGGAATCAGCCCCAGCATTTT
>14|TRBJ2-7|.|TRBV5-1|few
CASSLGASYYEQYF
TGCGCCAGCAGCTTGGGGGCCAGTTACTACGAGCAGTACTTC
>13|TRBJ2-1|.|TRBV29-1|.
CSVEETSYNEQFF
TGCAGCGTTGAAGAGACTAGTTACAATGAGCAGTTCTTC
>14|TRBJ2-2|.|TRBV9|few
CASSEGPVAGELFF
TGTGCCAGCAGCGAGGGCCCCGTGGCCGGGGAGCTGTTTTTT